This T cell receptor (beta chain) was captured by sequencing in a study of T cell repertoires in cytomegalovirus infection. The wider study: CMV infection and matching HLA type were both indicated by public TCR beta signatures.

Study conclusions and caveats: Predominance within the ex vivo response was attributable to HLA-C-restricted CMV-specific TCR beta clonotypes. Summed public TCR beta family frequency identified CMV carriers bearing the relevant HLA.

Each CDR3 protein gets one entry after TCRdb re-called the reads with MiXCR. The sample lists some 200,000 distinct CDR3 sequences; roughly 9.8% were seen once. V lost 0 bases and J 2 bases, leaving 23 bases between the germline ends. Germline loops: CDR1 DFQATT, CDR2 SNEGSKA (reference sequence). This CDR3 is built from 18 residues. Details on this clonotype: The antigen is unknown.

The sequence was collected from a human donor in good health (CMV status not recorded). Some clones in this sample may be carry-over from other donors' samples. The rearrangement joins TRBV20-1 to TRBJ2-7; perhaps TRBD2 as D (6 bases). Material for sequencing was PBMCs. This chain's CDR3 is CSARDVYAGGAATYEQYF. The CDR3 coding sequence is TGCAGTGCTAGAGATGTCTATGCGGGCGGGGCGGCCACCTACGAGCAGTACTTC.